This passage covers 27 T cell receptor beta chains from one sample sequenced in a study of human T cells and chemical hapten exposure. MiXCR, applied by TCRdb to the RACE reads, yields one record per CDR3 protein. This repertoire shows 65,000 to 70,000 distinct CDR3 sequences, approximately 11% found once; its top ten account for 4.5% to 5.5%. Documented time point: pre-sensitization, week 0. As for treatment: therapeutic diphenylcyclopropenone sensitization with weekly scalp DPC. This material consisted of whole blood, taken in connection with sensitization to the hapten diphenylcyclopropenone (DPC). The receptor set was obtained from a woman aged 45 to 65 with alopecia areata. Some clones in this sample may be carry-over from other donors' samples.

The sample holds a few counts of this clonotype. The CDR3 DNA follows: TGCGCCAGCAGCCAAGAGCTTGGTGGGGGCAGCTCCTACGAGCAGTACTTC. This translates into CASSQELGGGSSYEQYF. The V call is TRBV4-3, the J call TRBJ2-7, with D possibly TRBD1 on 6 matching bases. V lost 0 bases to trimming and J lost 0 bases, with 15 bases between them. This CDR3 is 17 amino acids long. Germline CDR1 reads LGHNA; CDR2 reads YSLEER.

The chain recombines TRBV12-2 with TRBJ2-7; the table's D call of TRBD1 was not tested on the DNA. TRBV12-2 constitutes a pseudogene. The CDR3 covers 20 residues. The CDR3 nucleotides are TGTGCAAGTCGCGTCTCTCCGAGGACAGATAAAAACAATATCACCTACGAGCAGTACTTC. This gives the protein CASRVSPRTDKNNITYEQYF.

This clonotype was detected a few times. The V call is TRBV6-5, the J call TRBJ2-3, with 7 positions matching TRBD2. Trimming cost V 6 bases and J 4 bases; bases outside gene matches: 7. The CDR3 totals 14 residues. CDR1 is MNHEY and CDR2 is SVGAGI in the germline V gene. Here the CDR3 reads CASRARRGSDTQYF. The CDR3 coding sequence is TGTGCCAGCAGGGCACGGCGGGGGTCAGATACGCAGTATTTT.

A few counts support this clonotype. The genes are TRBV29-1 and TRBJ2-2; D gene unclear. Trimming took off 4 bases at V and 4 bases at J, with 10 bases between the two ends. The CDR3 is 13 residues long. Germline V gives CDR1 SQVTM, CDR2 ANQGSEA. CDR3: CSVATLSTGELFF. In DNA form, the CDR3 reads TGCAGCGTTGCCACACTGAGCACCGGGGAGCTGTTTTTT.

DNA for the CDR3: TGTGCCAGCAGCTTAGATCCCGGGACTAGCGGGCTCTACAAAGCCCACGAGCAGTACTTC. Translation: CASSLDPGTSGLYKAHEQYF. The chain joins TRBV7-2 to TRBJ2-7; 12 bases are shared with TRBD2. The CDR3 length is 20 residues. CDR1 is SGHTA and CDR2 is FQGNSA in the germline V gene. With V trimmed by 1 base and J by 5 bases, 18 bases remained unmatched.

The chain links TRBV19 to TRBJ2-1; 13 nucleotides agree with TRBD2. The CDR3 extends over 18 amino acids. Trimming cost V 7 bases and J 0 bases; bases outside gene matches: 9. The germline gives CDR1 LNHDA, CDR2 SQIVND (reference sequence). CDR3 sequence: CASTRGTSGASSYNEQFF. The CDR3 DNA follows: TGTGCCAGTACGAGGGGGACTAGCGGGGCCAGCTCCTACAATGAGCAGTTCTTC.

This clonotype was seen only a few times. The chain uses TRBV20-1 and TRBJ2-1; D might be TRBD1 (7 bases). There are 14 residues in the CDR3. Looked up from germline, CDR1 is DFQATT and CDR2 is SNEGSKA (reference sequence). V was trimmed by 6 bases and J by 9 bases, leaving 21 bases between them. The CDR3 DNA reads TGCAGTGCCAGAATTCCCAGGGGGGTCACTGAGCAGTTCTTC. The encoded protein is CSARIPRGVTEQFF.

This clonotype has a count of ten or more. The genes are TRBV7-2 and TRBJ1-5, with 9 positions matching TRBD1. This CDR3 region has 14 residues. In germline, CDR1 is SGHTA, CDR2 FQGNSA. With V trimmed by 4 bases and J by 6 bases, 4 bases remained unmatched. CDR3 loop: CASSSGQGLQPQHF. The CDR3 DNA is TGTGCCAGCAGCTCCGGACAGGGGCTTCAGCCCCAGCATTTT. The complete variable domain, with remaining parts taken from reference TRBV7-2 and TRBJ1-5, reads GAGVSQSPSNKVTEKGKDVELRCDPISGHTALYWYRQSLGQGLEFLIYFQGNSAPDKSGLPSDRFSAERTGGSVSTLTIQRTQQEDSAVYLCASSSGQGLQPQHFGDGTRLSIL.

The J gene is TRBJ2-1, the V gene TRBV18; the D gene is possibly TRBD2 (7 bases). The germline CDR1 and CDR2 sequences are KGHSH and LQKENI. Trimming cost V 6 bases and J 3 bases, with 15 bases left between them. The CDR3 consists of 15 residues. In nucleotides, the CDR3 is TGTGCCAGCTCCCCGGGCGGGGGCCACTACAATGAGCAGTTCTTC. Amino acids: CASSPGGGHYNEQFF.

This clonotype was recorded only once. The chain employs TRBV12-3 or TRBV12-4 and TRBJ2-7; 12 bases are a match to TRBD1. Trimming at V came to 4 bases and at J to 6 bases, leaving 10 bases not matched to a gene. The CDR3 spans 16 residues. The CDR3 coding sequence is TGTGCCAGCAGTTCCGATCCGGGACAGGGGGCTGGCGAGCAGTACTTC. Its protein is CASSSDPGQGAGEQYF.

This chain uses TRBV29-1 with TRBJ1-1; D uncertain. Deletions cut 4 bases from V and 0 bases from J, with 3 bases between. The CDR3 length is 11 residues. Germline V gives CDR1 SQVTM, CDR2 ANQGSEA. CDR3 in DNA: TGCAGCGTTGCCATGAACACTGAAGCTTTCTTT. This translates into CSVAMNTEAFF. Drawing the rest from reference TRBV29-1 and TRBJ1-1, the complete variable domain is SAVISQKPSRDICQRGTSLTIQCQVDSQVTMMFWYRQQPGQSLTLIATANQGSEATYESGFVIDKFPISRPNLTFSTLTVSNMSPEDSSIYLCSVAMNTEAFFGQGTRLTVV.

This rearrangement joins TRBV27 to TRBJ2-5, with a tentative D call TRBD2 (5 bases). Per the germline V gene, CDR1 is MNHEY and CDR2 is SMNVEV (reference sequence). CDR3 length equals 14 residues. V was shortened by 4 bases and J by 2 bases, with 11 bases between the two germline ends. The CDR3 sequence: CASSSLVGQETQYF. CDR3 DNA sequence: TGTGCCAGCAGTTCACTAGTGGGTCAAGAGACCCAGTACTTC.

This clonotype was seen ten or more times. The chain has TRBV7-2 and TRBJ2-4, with 7 bases aligning to TRBD1. The germline V gene has CDR1 SGHTA and CDR2 FQGNSA. The CDR3 runs 18 residues. V was clipped by 4 bases and J by 0 bases; unmatched bases: 12. CDR3 sequence: CASSSPTGYILAKNIQYF. CDR3 coding DNA: TGTGCCAGCAGCTCGCCGACAGGGTACATCTTAGCCAAAAACATTCAGTACTTC.

This clonotype was seen at least ten times. The V gene is TRBV20-1, the J gene TRBJ1-5; 9 nucleotides agree with TRBD1. The junction had 7 bases not matched to a gene; V was cut back by 3 bases and J by 10 bases. This CDR3 has 13 residues. Germline V gene lookup returns CDR1 DFQATT and CDR2 SNEGSKA (reference sequence). The CDR3 loop is CSASSDRGKPQHF. The DNA for the CDR3 is TGCAGTGCTAGCAGCGACAGGGGGAAACCCCAGCATTTT.

This clonotype has more than one count but fewer than ten. V gene TRBV7-9 combines with J gene TRBJ2-2, with a weak D call TRBD2 (6 bases). Between the trimmed V and J ends, which lost 5 bases and 2 bases, there was a span of 12 bases. The length of the CDR3 is 15 residues. The V gene's germline CDR1 is SEHNR and CDR2 FQNEAQ (reference sequence). CDR3: CASSLPGLNTGELFF. CDR3 nucleotide sequence: TGTGCCAGCAGCCTACCGGGACTTAACACCGGGGAGCTGTTTTTT.

The genes are TRBV10-3 and TRBJ2-7, with 8 bases identical to TRBD2. The CDR3 length is 16 residues. V trimming: 8 bases; J trimming: 6 bases; junction bases outside the gene matches: 18. Germline CDR1 and CDR2: ENHRY and SYGVKD. The CDR3 is CAILLGTSGSGGEQYF. The CDR3 DNA is TGTGCCATCCTTCTCGGGACTAGTGGGAGTGGCGGCGAGCAGTACTTC.

This clonotype was seen many times. This chain connects TRBV20-1 to TRBJ2-5, with D unresolved. This CDR3 is built from 14 residues. Germline V CDR1 and CDR2: DFQATT, SNEGSKA (reference sequence). V was cut by 6 bases and J by 5 bases, with 19 bases left in between. The CDR3 is CSAAPYGLPETQYF. The CDR3 nucleotides read TGCAGTGCCGCCCCCTATGGCCTCCCCGAGACCCAGTACTTC.

This clonotype appeared many times. This chain links TRBV2 with TRBJ2-3; D tentatively fits TRBD1 or TRBD2 (5 bases each). This CDR3 has 11 residues. With 8 bases removed from V and 4 bases from J, the gap between germline ends came to 7 bases. The germline V gene has CDR1 SNHLY and CDR2 FYNNEI. DNA for the CDR3: TGTGCCAGCGGGACGGCAGATACGCAGTATTTT. Translating it yields CASGTADTQYF.

This clonotype has ten or more counts. The gene calls are TRBV7-6 and TRBJ1-4, with TRBD1 matching 10 bases. The CDR3 runs 15 residues. Germline CDR1 is SGHVS and CDR2 is FNYEAQ. The V gene end was trimmed by 5 bases and the J gene end by 4 bases; junction bases not matched to a gene: 4. CDR3 coding DNA: TGTGCCAGCAGCCCCGGACAGGGGGGTAATGAAAAACTGTTTTTT. Translating gives CASSPGQGGNEKLFF.

The chain links TRBV7-2 to TRBJ2-3; TRBD1 might be the D (6 bases). Germline lookup yields CDR1 SGHTA and CDR2 FQGNSA. Trimming took 5 bases from V and 6 from J, leaving 15 bases between them. This CDR3 is 14 amino acids long. The CDR3 sequence: CASSHRDTWDTQYF. In DNA form, the CDR3 reads TGTGCCAGCAGCCACCGGGACACCTGGGATACGCAGTATTTT.

The chain joins TRBV20-1 to TRBJ2-7; 7 positions match TRBD1. Germline CDR1 is DFQATT and CDR2 is SNEGSKA (reference sequence). Germline trimming cut 5 bases from V and 0 bases from J; bases unmatched to any gene: 13. This CDR3 has 16 residues. The CDR3: CSAPGAGTAYSYEQYF. CDR3 sequence (DNA): TGCAGTGCTCCTGGGGCAGGGACAGCTTACTCCTACGAGCAGTACTTC.

This clonotype was counted ten times or more. The chain links TRBV7-2 to TRBJ2-3; D uncertain. Germline-derived CDR1 and CDR2 are SGHTA and FQGNSA. V lost 5 bases and J 6 bases, leaving 9 bases between the germline ends. The CDR3 runs to 12 residues. CDR3 nucleotides: TGTGCCAGCAGCCCGCGGCCCGATACGCAGTATTTT. It codes for CASSPRPDTQYF.

This clonotype was picked up a small number of times. This rearrangement joins TRBV29-1 to TRBJ1-4; 7 nucleotides line up with TRBD1. This CDR3 region has 13 residues. CDR1 and CDR2 from the germline V gene are SQVTM and ANQGSEA. Trimming at V came to 5 bases and at J to 7 bases, leaving 7 bases not matched to a gene. CDR3 loop: CSVSGGAGEKLFF. Here the CDR3 DNA reads TGCAGCGTTTCAGGGGGGGCTGGTGAAAAACTGTTTTTT.

This clonotype was seen a few times. The V gene is TRBV20-1, the J gene TRBJ2-1; 8 bases fit TRBD2. The junction had 3 bases not matched to a gene; V was cut back by 3 bases and J by 5 bases. CDR1 DFQATT and CDR2 SNEGSKA come from the germline V gene (reference sequence). The CDR3 is 13 residues long. CDR3 protein: CSARTSANNEQFF. CDR3 DNA sequence: TGCAGTGCTAGGACTAGCGCGAACAATGAGCAGTTCTTC.

There are a few counts of this clonotype. DNA of the CDR3: TGTGCCAGCAGGTGGGCACCAACAGACAGGGAAGCTTTCTTT. Translation gives CASRWAPTDREAFF. The rearrangement uses TRBV5-5 and TRBJ1-1; D is possibly TRBD1 (6 bases). The CDR3 runs 14 residues. The germline gives CDR1 SGHKS, CDR2 YYEKEE (reference sequence). Trimming shortened V by 5 bases and J by 8 bases, and 19 bases separated the two germline ends.

This clonotype was recorded many times. The V and J genes are TRBV28 and TRBJ2-4; D is unclear. The CDR3 sequence is 15 residues long. V gave up 6 bases and J gave up 4 bases, with 16 bases separating them. CDR1 and CDR2 from the germline V gene are MDHEN and SYDVKM. CDR3 in DNA: TGTGCCAGCAGCAAGGAGACCTTGGCAAAAAACATTCAGTACTTC. This gives the protein CASSKETLAKNIQYF.

There are many counts of this clonotype. The gene calls are TRBV29-1 and TRBJ2-7, with TRBD2 matching 12 bases. The CDR3 totals 17 residues. Germline loops: CDR1 SQVTM, CDR2 ANQGSEA. Trimming removed 6 bases from V and 2 bases from J; junction bases left unmatched: 14. Here the CDR3 reads CSVAGQVTSGRTYEQYF. CDR3 DNA sequence: TGCAGCGTCGCTGGACAGGTAACTAGCGGGAGGACCTACGAGCAGTACTTC.